Listed below are T cell receptor beta chains from one sample, sequenced in a study of shared clonotypes between healthy human individuals. Sequenced by immunoSEQ multiplex PCR; TCRdb stores in-frame clones only, minus some. This table has more than 1 million clones, 70% to 80% appearing once. The sequencing input was memory CD4+ T cells from PBMCs. The receptor set was obtained from a man between 18 and 35 years old in good health. Some clones in this sample may be carry-over from other donors' samples. CDR3s include the opening cysteine and the closing phenylalanine or tryptophan. The D gene is left open where the match is weak. Size is omitted from some rows. Given values are once, few, many or a class for expanded clones.

>TRBJ2-5|-|14|TRBV6-1|once
CASTVTGNLETQYF
TGTGCCAGCACCGTAACTGGGAACTTAGAGACCCAGTACTTC
>TRBJ1-1|-|13|TRBV28|-
CASSRQGGTEAFF
TGTGCCAGCAGTAGGCAGGGAGGAACTGAAGCTTTCTTT
>TRBJ2-1|TRBD2|15|TRBV6-1|-
CASTAGGSLAGEQFF
TGTGCCAGTACAGCGGGAGGGTCATTAGCAGGTGAGCAGTTCTTC
>TRBJ2-2|TRBD2|16|TRBV5-4|-
CASSRWGGRGTGELFF
TGTGCCAGCAGTCGGTGGGGCGGGAGAGGCACCGGGGAGCTGTTTTTT
>TRBJ2-7|TRBD1|14|TRBV10-3|-
CAISPGQQAYEQYF
TGTGCCATCAGTCCGGGACAGCAAGCCTACGAGCAGTACTTC
>TRBJ2-3|TRBD2|17|TRBV4-2|-
CASSPPGLAGGADTQYF
TGTGCCAGCAGCCCACCGGGACTAGCGGGAGGGGCAGATACGCAGTATTTT
>TRBJ2-4|-|15|TRBV29-1|-
CSVEVAALAKNIQYF
TGCAGCGTTGAAGTGGCTGCGCTAGCCAAAAACATTCAGTACTTC
>TRBJ2-5|-|12|TRBV7-2|-
CASSLGQETQYF
TGTGCCAGCAGTTTAGGACAAGAGACCCAGTACTTC
>TRBJ1-5|-|13|TRBV4-2|once
CASSQDEDQPQHF
TGTGCCAGCAGCCAAGATGAAGATCAGCCCCAGCATTTT
>TRBJ2-3|-|15|TRBV5-1|once
CASSLAAILSDTQYF
TGCGCCAGCAGCTTGGCGGCGATTCTTTCGGATACGCAGTATTTT
>TRBJ2-2|TRBD1|17|TRBV27|-
CASSSPGTVTNTGELFF
TGTGCCAGCAGTTCACCCGGGACAGTGACTAACACCGGGGAGCTGTTTTTT
>TRBJ2-7|TRBD2|15|TRBV7-6|-
CASSLRGLAGDEQYF
TGTGCCAGCAGCTTAAGGGGACTAGCGGGAGACGAGCAGTACTTC
>TRBJ1-5|TRBD1|15|TRBV6-1|-
CASSVGTARNQPQHF
TGTGCCAGCAGTGTTGGGACAGCGCGCAATCAGCCCCAGCATTTT
>TRBJ1-5|-|14|TRBV28|-
CASSFGRGNQPQHF
TGTGCCAGCAGTTTTGGAAGGGGCAATCAGCCCCAGCATTTT
>TRBJ1-1|-|10|TRBV19|once
CASWDTEAFF
TGTGCCAGTTGGGACACTGAAGCTTTCTTT
>TRBJ2-1|-|15|TRBV5-1|-
CASSLEGVPYNEQFF
TGCGCCAGCAGCTTGGAGGGGGTCCCCTACAATGAGCAGTTCTTC
>TRBJ1-2|-|15|TRBV25-1|few
CASSAAGVEGYGYTF
TGTGCCAGCAGTGCCGCAGGGGTAGAGGGCTATGGCTACACCTTC
>TRBJ2-1|TRBD2|17|TRBV11-2|few
CASSSTILAGGYNEQFF
TGTGCCAGCAGCTCAACCATACTAGCGGGGGGGTACAATGAGCAGTTCTTC
>TRBJ2-1|-|14|TRBV28|-
CASSLTGSYNEQFF
TGTGCCAGCAGTTTGACGGGGTCCTACAATGAGCAGTTCTTC
>TRBJ2-7|-|13|TRBV7-2|-
CASSAHVASEQYF
TGTGCCAGCAGCGCGCACGTAGCGAGCGAGCAGTACTTC
>TRBJ1-5|-|13|TRBV11-1|few
CASSQTQGQPQHF
TGTGCCAGCAGCCAAACCCAGGGTCAGCCCCAGCATTTT
>TRBJ1-1|TRBD1|15|TRBV7-8|-
CASSTRGQANTEAFF
TGTGCCAGCAGCACCCGGGGACAGGCAAACACTGAAGCTTTCTTT
>TRBJ2-1|-|15|TRBV7-3|-
CASSPGGGSYNEQFF
TGTGCCAGCAGCCCCGGGGGCGGCTCCTACAATGAGCAGTTCTTC
>TRBJ2-3|TRBD2|16|TRBV19|once
CASSKTSGGHADTQYF
TGTGCCAGTAGTAAGACTAGCGGGGGACACGCAGATACGCAGTATTTT
>TRBJ2-5|TRBD2|18|TRBV9|once
CASSVPRGTSGSRETQYF
TGTGCCAGCAGCGTACCCAGGGGGACTAGCGGGAGTCGGGAGACCCAGTACTTC
>TRBJ1-3|-|18|TRBV6-1|-
CASSELSLYAVSGNTIYF
TGTGCCAGCAGTGAACTTTCACTGTATGCTGTCTCTGGAAACACCATATATTTT
>TRBJ1-5|-|13|TRBV27|-
CASSPGPSQPQHF
TGTGCCAGCAGTCCGGGGCCTTCTCAGCCCCAGCATTTT